Described below is a single T cell receptor beta chain sequence and its context. As yet, its antigen is unknown. The CDR3 extends over 15 amino acids. The germline CDR1 and CDR2 sequences are SGHRS and YFSETQ. The V end was cut by 2 bases, the J end by 1 base, with 12 bases between. These data belong to a study of T cell responses to AZD1222 COVID-19 vaccine. Study conclusions and caveats: Clonal diversity may have been underestimated, and the donors were mostly white British, with more females than males. A rise in Spike-specific TCR breadth and depth followed two AZD1222 doses. It was only after the peak T cell response that any repertoires were sampled. Spike as a whole was targeted by vaccine-associated CD4 TCRs, dominant at 160-218 and 743-854.

Data came from immunoSEQ multiplex PCR; TCRdb stores just in-frame clones and leaves some out. The sample lists some 200,000 clones, 91% occurring once. This receptor was identified in an adult who received the AZD1222 COVID-19 vaccine. The V and J genes are TRBV5-1 and TRBJ1-1; unclear D gene. This specimen was peripheral blood, taken 28 days after the second AZD1222 dose. The CDR3: CASSFSHSGNTEAFF. CDR3 nucleotide sequence: TGCGCCAGCAGCTTTTCGCATTCGGGGAACACTGAAGCTTTCTTT.